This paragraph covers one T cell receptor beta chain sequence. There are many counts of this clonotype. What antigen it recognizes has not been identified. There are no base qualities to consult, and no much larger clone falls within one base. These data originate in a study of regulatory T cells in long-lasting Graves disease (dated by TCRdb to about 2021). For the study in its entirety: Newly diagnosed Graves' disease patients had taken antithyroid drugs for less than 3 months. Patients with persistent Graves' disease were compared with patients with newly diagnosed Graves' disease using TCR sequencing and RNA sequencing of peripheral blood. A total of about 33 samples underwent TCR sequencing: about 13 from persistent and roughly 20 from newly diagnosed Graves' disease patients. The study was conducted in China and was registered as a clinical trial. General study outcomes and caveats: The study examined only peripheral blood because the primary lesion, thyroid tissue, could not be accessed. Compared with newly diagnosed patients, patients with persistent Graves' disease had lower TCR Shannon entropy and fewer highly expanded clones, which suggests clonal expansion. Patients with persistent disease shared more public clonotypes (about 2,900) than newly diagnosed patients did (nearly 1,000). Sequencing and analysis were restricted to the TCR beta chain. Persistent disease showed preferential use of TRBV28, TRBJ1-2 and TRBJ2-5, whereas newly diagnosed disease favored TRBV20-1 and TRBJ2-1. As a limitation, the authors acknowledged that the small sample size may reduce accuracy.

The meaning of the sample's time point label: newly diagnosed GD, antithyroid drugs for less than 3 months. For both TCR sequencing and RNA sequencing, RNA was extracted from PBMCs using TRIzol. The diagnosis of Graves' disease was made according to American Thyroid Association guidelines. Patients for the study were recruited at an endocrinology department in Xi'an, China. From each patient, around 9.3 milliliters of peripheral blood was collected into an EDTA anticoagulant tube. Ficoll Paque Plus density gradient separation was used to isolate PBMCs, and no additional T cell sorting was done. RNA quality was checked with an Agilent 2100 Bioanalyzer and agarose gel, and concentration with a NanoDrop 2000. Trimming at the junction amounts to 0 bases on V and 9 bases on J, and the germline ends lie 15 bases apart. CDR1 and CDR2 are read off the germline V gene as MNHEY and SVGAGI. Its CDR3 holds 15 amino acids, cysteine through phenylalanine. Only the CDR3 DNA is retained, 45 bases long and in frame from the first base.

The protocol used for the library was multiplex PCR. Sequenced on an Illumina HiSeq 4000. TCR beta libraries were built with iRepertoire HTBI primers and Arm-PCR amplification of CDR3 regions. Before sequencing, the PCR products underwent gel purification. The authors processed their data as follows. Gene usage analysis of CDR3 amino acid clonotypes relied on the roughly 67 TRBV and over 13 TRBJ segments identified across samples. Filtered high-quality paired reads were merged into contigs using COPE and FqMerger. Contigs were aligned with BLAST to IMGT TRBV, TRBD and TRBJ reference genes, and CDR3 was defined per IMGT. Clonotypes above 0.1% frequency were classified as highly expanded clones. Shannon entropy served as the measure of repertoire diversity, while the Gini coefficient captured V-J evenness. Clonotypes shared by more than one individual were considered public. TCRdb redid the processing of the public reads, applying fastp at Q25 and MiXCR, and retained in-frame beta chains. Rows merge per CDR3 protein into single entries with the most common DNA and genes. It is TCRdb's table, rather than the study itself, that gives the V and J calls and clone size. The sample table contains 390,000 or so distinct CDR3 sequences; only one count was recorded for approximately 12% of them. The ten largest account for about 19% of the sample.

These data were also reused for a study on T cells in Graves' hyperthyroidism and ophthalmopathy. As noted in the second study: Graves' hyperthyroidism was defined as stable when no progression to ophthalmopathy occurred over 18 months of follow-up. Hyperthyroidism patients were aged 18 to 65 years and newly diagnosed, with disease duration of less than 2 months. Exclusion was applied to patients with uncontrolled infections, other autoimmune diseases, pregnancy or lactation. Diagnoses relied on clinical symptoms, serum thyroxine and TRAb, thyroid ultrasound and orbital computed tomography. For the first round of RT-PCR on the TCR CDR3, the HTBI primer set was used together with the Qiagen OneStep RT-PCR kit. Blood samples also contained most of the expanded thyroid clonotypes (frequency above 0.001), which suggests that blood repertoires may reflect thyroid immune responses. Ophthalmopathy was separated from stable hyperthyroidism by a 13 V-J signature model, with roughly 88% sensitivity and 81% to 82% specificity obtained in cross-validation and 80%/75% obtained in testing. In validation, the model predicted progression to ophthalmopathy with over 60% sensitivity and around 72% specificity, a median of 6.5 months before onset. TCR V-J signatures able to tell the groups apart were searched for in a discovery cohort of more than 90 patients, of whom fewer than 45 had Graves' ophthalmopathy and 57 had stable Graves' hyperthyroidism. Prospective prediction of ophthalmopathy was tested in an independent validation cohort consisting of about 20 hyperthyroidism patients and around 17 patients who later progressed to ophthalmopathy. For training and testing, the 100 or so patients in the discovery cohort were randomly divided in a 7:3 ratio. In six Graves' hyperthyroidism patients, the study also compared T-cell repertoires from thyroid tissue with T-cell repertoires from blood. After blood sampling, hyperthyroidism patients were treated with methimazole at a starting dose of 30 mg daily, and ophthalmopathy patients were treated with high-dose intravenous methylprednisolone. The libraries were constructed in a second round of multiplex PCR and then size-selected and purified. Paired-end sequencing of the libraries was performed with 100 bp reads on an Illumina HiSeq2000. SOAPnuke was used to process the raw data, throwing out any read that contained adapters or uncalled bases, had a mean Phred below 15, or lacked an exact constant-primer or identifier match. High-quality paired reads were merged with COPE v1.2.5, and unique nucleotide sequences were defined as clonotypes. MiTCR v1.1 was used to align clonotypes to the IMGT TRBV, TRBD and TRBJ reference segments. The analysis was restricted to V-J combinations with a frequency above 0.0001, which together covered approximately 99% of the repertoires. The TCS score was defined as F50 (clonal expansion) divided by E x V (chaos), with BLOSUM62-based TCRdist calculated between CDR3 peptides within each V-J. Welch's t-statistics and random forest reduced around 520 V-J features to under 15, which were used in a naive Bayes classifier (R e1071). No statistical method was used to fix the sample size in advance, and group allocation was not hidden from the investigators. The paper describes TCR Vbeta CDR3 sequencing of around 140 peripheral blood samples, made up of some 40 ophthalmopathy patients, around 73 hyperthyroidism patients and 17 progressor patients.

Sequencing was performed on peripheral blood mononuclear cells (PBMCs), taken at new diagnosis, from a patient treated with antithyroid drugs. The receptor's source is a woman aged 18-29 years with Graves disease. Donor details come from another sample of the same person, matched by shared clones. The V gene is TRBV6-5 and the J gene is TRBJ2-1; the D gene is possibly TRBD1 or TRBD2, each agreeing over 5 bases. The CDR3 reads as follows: CASSYSGSRGSEQFF. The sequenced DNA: TGTGCCAGCAGTTACTCTGGCTCACGGGGCTCTGAGCAGTTCTTC.